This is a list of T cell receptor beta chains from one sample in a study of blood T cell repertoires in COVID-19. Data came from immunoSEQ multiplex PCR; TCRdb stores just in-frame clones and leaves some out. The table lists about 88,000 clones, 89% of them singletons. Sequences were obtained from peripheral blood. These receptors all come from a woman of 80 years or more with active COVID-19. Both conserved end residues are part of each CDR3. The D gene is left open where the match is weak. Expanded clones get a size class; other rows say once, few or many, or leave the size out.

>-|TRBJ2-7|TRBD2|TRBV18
CASSPRPGGSYEQYF
TGTGCCAGCTCACCGCGACCGGGAGGGTCCTACGAGCAGTACTTC
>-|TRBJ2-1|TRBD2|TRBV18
CASSPTGGSSYNEQFF
TGTGCCAGCTCACCGACGGGAGGGTCTTCCTACAATGAGCAGTTCTTC
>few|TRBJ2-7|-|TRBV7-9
CASSLNSDEQYF
TGTGCCAGCAGCTTAAATAGCGACGAGCAGTACTTC
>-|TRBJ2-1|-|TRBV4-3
CASSQDSASYNEQFF
TGCGCCAGCAGCCAGGACTCGGCATCCTACAATGAGCAGTTCTTC
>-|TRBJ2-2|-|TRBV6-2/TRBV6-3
CASSIQANTGELFF
TGTGCCAGCAGCATACAGGCGAACACCGGGGAGCTGTTTTTT
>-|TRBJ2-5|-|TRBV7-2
CASSHWGHYQETQYF
TGTGCCAGCAGCCATTGGGGACACTACCAAGAGACCCAGTACTTC
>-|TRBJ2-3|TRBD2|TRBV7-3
CASSLTSASGRARSTQYF
TGTGCCAGCAGCTTAACGTCAGCTAGCGGGAGGGCTAGAAGTACGCAGTATTTT
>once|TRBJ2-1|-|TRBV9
CASSASLVFYNEQFF
TGTGCCAGCAGCGCGAGCCTGGTTTTTTACAATGAGCAGTTCTTC
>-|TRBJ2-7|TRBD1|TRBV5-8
CASTRFRDRSEQYF
TGTGCCAGCACTAGATTCCGGGACAGGTCCGAGCAGTACTTC
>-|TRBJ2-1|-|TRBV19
CASSTGSAYNEQFF
TGTGCCAGTAGTACCGGGAGCGCCTACAATGAGCAGTTCTTC
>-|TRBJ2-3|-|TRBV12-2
CASRSPGLAGTDTQYF
TGTGCAAGTCGCTCCCCGGGACTAGCGGGAACAGATACGCAGTATTTT
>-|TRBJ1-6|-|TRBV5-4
CASSYGAGNNSPLHF
TGTGCCAGCAGCTATGGAGCGGGTAATAATTCACCCCTCCACTTT
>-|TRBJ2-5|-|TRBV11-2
CASRPPGAGETQYF
TGTGCCAGCAGACCTCCTGGGGCCGGAGAGACCCAGTACTTC
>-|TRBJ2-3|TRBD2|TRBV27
CASSSPGTSFGTQYF
TGTGCCAGCAGTTCACCCGGGACTAGCTTTGGTACGCAGTATTTT
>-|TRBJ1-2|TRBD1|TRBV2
CASSDDRGLIDYGYTF
TGTGCCAGCAGTGATGACAGGGGATTGATCGACTATGGCTACACCTTC
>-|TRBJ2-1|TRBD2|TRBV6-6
CASSHRGASGRGSSYNEQFF
TGTGCCAGCAGCCACCGGGGGGCTAGCGGGAGGGGGAGCTCCTACAATGAGCAGTTCTTC
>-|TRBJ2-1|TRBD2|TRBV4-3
CASSQDATSGSNEQFF
TGCGCCAGCAGCCAAGATGCCACTAGCGGGTCCAATGAGCAGTTCTTC
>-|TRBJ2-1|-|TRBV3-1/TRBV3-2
CASSQGGEREQFF
TGTGCCAGCAGCCAAGGGGGAGAGCGTGAGCAGTTCTTC
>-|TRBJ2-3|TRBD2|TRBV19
CASSIGGGPVADTQYF
TGTGCCAGTAGTATAGGGGGAGGGCCTGTAGCAGATACGCAGTATTTT
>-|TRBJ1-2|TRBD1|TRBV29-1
CSVQGASGYTF
TGCAGCGTGCAGGGGGCGTCTGGCTACACCTTC
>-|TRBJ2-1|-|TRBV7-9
CASSLFNEQFF
TGTGCCAGCAGCCTATTTAATGAGCAGTTCTTC
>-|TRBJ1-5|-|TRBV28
CASSTTGSQVQHF
TGTGCCAGCAGTACTACGGGGTCTCAGGTCCAGCATTTT
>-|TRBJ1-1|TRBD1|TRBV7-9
CASSLLRTGAEAFF
TGTGCCAGCAGCTTACTTAGGACAGGGGCTGAAGCTTTCTTT
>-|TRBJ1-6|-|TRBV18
CASSPPFPARGSPLHF
TGTGCCAGCTCACCACCCTTTCCGGCACGGGGTTCACCCCTCCACTTT
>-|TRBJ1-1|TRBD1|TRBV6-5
CASSYTGTGNTEAFF
TGTGCCAGCAGTTACACCGGGACAGGGAACACTGAAGCTTTCTTT
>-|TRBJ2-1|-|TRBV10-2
CASLDSTLYNEQFF
TGCGCCAGCTTAGACAGCACCCTCTACAATGAGCAGTTCTTC
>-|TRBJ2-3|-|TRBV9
CASSVVVESDTQYF
TGTGCCAGCAGCGTAGTTGTAGAATCCGATACGCAGTATTTT
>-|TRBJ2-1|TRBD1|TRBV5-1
CASSLGQGDNEQFF
TGCGCCAGCAGCTTGGGACAGGGTGACAATGAGCAGTTCTTC
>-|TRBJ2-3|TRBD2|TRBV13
CASSLRTSDTDTQYF
TGTGCCAGCAGCTTAAGGACTAGCGACACAGATACGCAGTATTTT
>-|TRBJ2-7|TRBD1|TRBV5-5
CASRRDRDYEQYF
TGTGCCAGCCGCCGGGACAGGGACTACGAGCAGTACTTC
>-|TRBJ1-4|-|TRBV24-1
CATSDPSPGSAGEKLFF
TGTGCCACCAGTGATCCTTCCCCGGGCTCCGCGGGGGAAAAACTGTTTTTT
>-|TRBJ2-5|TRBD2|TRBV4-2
CASSQPSGPQETQYF
TGTGCCAGCAGCCAGCCTAGCGGGCCCCAAGAGACCCAGTACTTC
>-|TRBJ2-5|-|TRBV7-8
CASSGQTLPQETQYF
TGTGCCAGCAGCGGACAGACTCTACCCCAAGAGACCCAGTACTTC
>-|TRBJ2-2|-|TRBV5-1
CASRDGAGTGELFF
TGCGCCAGCAGGGATGGGGCTGGCACCGGGGAGCTGTTTTTT
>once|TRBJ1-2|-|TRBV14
CASSRTTGRVSGYTF
TGTGCCAGCAGCCGAACGACAGGCCGTGTCTCTGGCTACACCTTC
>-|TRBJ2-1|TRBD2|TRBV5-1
CASSPGLAGHNEQFF
TGCGCCAGCAGCCCAGGACTAGCGGGACACAATGAGCAGTTCTTC
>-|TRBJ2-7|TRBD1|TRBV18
CASSMTGPDEQYF
TGTGCCAGCTCAATGACAGGGCCTGACGAGCAGTACTTC
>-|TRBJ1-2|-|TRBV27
CASSFRDTRVYTF
TGTGCCAGCAGTTTCAGGGACACCCGAGTCTACACCTTC
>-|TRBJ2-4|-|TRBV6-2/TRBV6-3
CASSLPISGLAKNIQYF
TGTGCCAGCAGTCTCCCCATTAGCGGTCTGGCCAAAAACATTCAGTACTTC
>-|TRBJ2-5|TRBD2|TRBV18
CASSTKNRSGKTQYF
TGTGCCAGCTCCACAAAAAATCGGAGCGGGAAGACCCAGTACTTC
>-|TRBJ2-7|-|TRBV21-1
CASSKEPPRSGQCEQYF
TGTGCCAGCAGCAAAGAGCCTCCCCGGAGCGGCCAATGCGAGCAGTACTTC
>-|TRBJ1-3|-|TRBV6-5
CASNTGIGNTIYF
TGTGCCAGCAATACAGGGATTGGAAACACCATATATTTT
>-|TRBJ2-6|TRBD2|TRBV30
CAWNNLSGTSGRTPSGANVLTF
TGTGCCTGGAATAACCTCTCCGGGACTAGCGGGAGAACCCCCTCTGGGGCCAACGTCCTGACTTTC
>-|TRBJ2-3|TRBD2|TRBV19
CASNGLRESGSDTQYF
TGTGCCAGCAACGGGCTGCGGGAGTCCGGGTCAGATACGCAGTATTTT
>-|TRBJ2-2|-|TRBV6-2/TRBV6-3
CASSRRHGGSGNFLTGELFF
TGTGCCAGCAGTAGACGACATGGGGGCAGCGGGAATTTTCTAACCGGGGAGCTGTTTTTT